Below, 27 T cell receptor beta chains from the same sample are listed, as sequenced in a study of blood T cell repertoires in COVID-19. TCRdb keeps only in-frame clones here, not all; method: immunoSEQ multiplex PCR. The repertoire holds approximately 190,000 clones, with 84% as singletons. The sample was peripheral blood. Receptors were obtained from a man aged 25-40 years with active or convalescent COVID-19.

The CDR3 DNA follows: TGCGCCAGCAGTGAGCGAATGGGGGCTGGCTACACCTTC. It encodes CASSERMGAGYTF. This chain uses TRBV10-1 with TRBJ1-2, with D possibly being TRBD1 (6 bases). This CDR3 region has 13 residues. Trimming cost V 2 bases and J 7 bases, with 11 bases left between them. Germline V gene sequence: CDR1 WNHNN, CDR2 SYGVQD (reference sequence).

V gene TRBV7-9 combines with J gene TRBJ2-7; D call uncertain. Germline loops: CDR1 SEHNR, CDR2 FQNEAQ (reference sequence). Deletions cut 0 bases from V and 0 bases from J, with 6 bases between. This CDR3 comprises 14 residues. The CDR3 nucleotides read TGTGCCAGCAGCTTAGCGTGGGCCTCCTACGAGCAGTACTTC. Encoded protein: CASSLAWASYEQYF. The full variable domain, in which reference TRBV7-9 and TRBJ2-7 provide the parts outside the CDR3, is DTGVSQNPRHKITKRGQNVTFRCDPISEHNRLYWYRQTLGQGPEFLTYFQNEAQLEKSRLLSDRFSAERPKGSFSTLEIQRTEQGDSAMYLCASSLAWASYEQYFGPGTRLTVT.

V and J are TRBV10-1 and TRBJ2-3, with D possibly TRBD1 on 5 matching bases. The germline V gene has CDR1 WNHNN and CDR2 SYGVQD (reference sequence). V shed 3 bases and J shed 4 bases, with 17 bases lying between them. The CDR3 is made up of 16 amino acids. CDR3 nucleotides: TGCGCCAGCAGTGAAAGGAAGGGGTCCCTTCCAGATACGCAGTATTTT. Its protein product is CASSERKGSLPDTQYF.

The chain carries TRBV5-1 and TRBJ1-5; D unresolved. Between the trimmed V and J ends, which lost 4 bases and 0 bases, there was a span of 5 bases. Germline V gene sequence: CDR1 SGHRS, CDR2 YFSETQ. This CDR3 spans 13 amino acids. CDR3 in amino acids: CASSSDSNQPQHF. The CDR3 DNA is TGCGCCAGCAGCAGCGATAGCAATCAGCCCCAGCATTTT.

This clone appeared once. The CDR3 spells CASLSVLQETQYF. The CDR3 DNA reads as TGTGCCAGCTTAAGCGTCCTGCAAGAGACCCAGTACTTC. J is TRBJ2-5 and V is TRBV2; D remains unclear. Germline CDR1 reads SNHLY; CDR2 reads FYNNEI. This CDR3 region has 13 residues. Trimming shortened V by 8 bases and J by 2 bases, and 12 bases separated the two germline ends.

Only a few counts were recorded for this clone. The V gene is TRBV7-6, the J gene TRBJ1-2; D remains ambiguous. Trimming took 1 base from V and 5 from J, leaving 17 bases between them. This CDR3 is 16 amino acids long. Germline V gene lookup returns CDR1 SGHVS and CDR2 FNYEAQ. CDR3 DNA sequence: TGTGCCAGCAGCTTAGGCCCCGCCTCACCCCGGTATGGCTACACCTTC. Protein sequence: CASSLGPASPRYGYTF.

The CDR3: CASREGVGTGELFF. The DNA for the CDR3 is TGCGCCAGCAGGGAGGGAGTAGGTACCGGGGAGCTGTTTTTT. V and J are TRBV5-1 and TRBJ2-2, with a weak D call TRBD2 (6 bases). CDR1 is SGHRS, CDR2 YFSETQ, per germline. The CDR3 extends over 14 amino acids. The V gene lost 5 bases and the J gene lost 5 bases, with 13 bases spanning the gap.

The chain uses TRBV5-1 and TRBJ1-1, with unresolved D. Germline loops: CDR1 SGHRS, CDR2 YFSETQ. Trimming pared 4 bases from V and 7 bases from J, leaving 11 bases between. This CDR3 has 12 amino acids. This CDR3 reads CASSRTLDEAFF. The CDR3, as DNA: TGCGCCAGCAGCCGAACGCTAGATGAAGCTTTCTTT.

This clone has more than one count but fewer than ten. The chain uses TRBV7-3 and TRBJ2-1; D ambiguous. This CDR3 has 12 amino acids. V shed 6 bases and J shed 8 bases, with 11 bases lying between them. Germline assignment: CDR1 SGHTA and CDR2 FQGTGA. CDR3 loop: CASSSRSDEQFF. DNA for the CDR3: TGTGCCAGCAGTTCCCGTTCCGATGAGCAGTTCTTC.

Only one count was recorded for this clone. V usage is TRBV11-3 and J usage is TRBJ2-1, with TRBD2 matching over 7 bases. The CDR3 sequence is 14 residues long. V dropped 3 bases and J dropped 5; count of bases not matched to a gene: 4. The germline V gene encodes CDR1 SGHNT and CDR2 YENEEA. The CDR3 spells CASSFAGVNNEQFF. The DNA for the CDR3 is TGTGCCAGCAGCTTTGCGGGAGTGAACAATGAGCAGTTCTTC.

The V and J genes are TRBV5-6 and TRBJ2-1; 8 bases are a match to TRBD1. The CDR3 is 15 amino acids. V was pared by 4 bases and J by 10 bases, with 13 bases of the junction left unmatched. Germline assignment: CDR1 SGHDT and CDR2 YYEEEE. CDR3 nucleotide sequence: TGTGCCAGCAGCGCTCGCGGGACAGGAGCCCTGGAGCAGTTCTTC. This gives the protein CASSARGTGALEQFF.

This clone was seen a single time. This chain joins TRBV27 and TRBJ2-1; 8 nucleotides match TRBD2. Germline trimming cut 2 bases from V and 4 bases from J; bases unmatched to any gene: 7. The CDR3 sequence is 16 residues long. CDR1 is MNHEY and CDR2 is SMNVEV in the germline V gene (reference sequence). The CDR3: CASSLRFASGYNEQFF. CDR3 sequence (DNA): TGTGCCAGCAGTTTAAGGTTCGCTAGCGGGTACAATGAGCAGTTCTTC.

The J gene is TRBJ1-2, the V gene TRBV30; D remains unclear. This CDR3 is 12 amino acids long. V was cut by 4 bases and J by 7 bases, with 13 bases left in between. The germline V gene has CDR1 GTSNPN and CDR2 SVGIG (reference sequence). This CDR3 reads CAWNLGRLGYTF. The DNA of the CDR3 is TGTGCCTGGAATCTGGGCCGGCTTGGCTACACCTTC.

V usage is TRBV6-5 and J usage is TRBJ1-2; 7 bases map to TRBD1. After removal of 7 bases from V and 4 bases from J, the junction contained 6 bases not matched to a gene. Germline values: CDR1 MNHEY, CDR2 SVGAGI. The CDR3 loop spans 13 amino acids. CDR3 protein: CASTPTGSYGYTF. CDR3 bases: TGTGCCAGCACCCCGACAGGGAGCTATGGCTACACCTTC.

The chain uses TRBV6-2 or TRBV6-3 and TRBJ1-5; D unresolved. The CDR3 has 16 amino acids. V was cut by 4 bases and J by 0 bases, with 13 bases left in between. The V gene's germline CDR1 is MNHEY and CDR2 SVGEGT. The CDR3 sequence is CASSWRTDYSNQPQHF. The CDR3 DNA reads TGTGCCAGCAGTTGGAGAACAGACTATAGCAATCAGCCCCAGCATTTT.

This clone was seen once. The chain combines TRBV5-1 with TRBJ1-5; D uncertain. V lost 1 base, J lost 3 bases, and 11 bases lay in between. The CDR3 loop spans 15 amino acids. Germline CDR1 reads SGHRS; CDR2 reads YFSETQ. The CDR3 region is CASSLNGMVNQPQHF. The CDR3 DNA reads as TGCGCCAGCAGCTTGAACGGGATGGTCAATCAGCCCCAGCATTTT.

Only a few counts were recorded for this clone. The V gene is TRBV28, the J gene TRBJ1-5, with D perhaps matching TRBD1 (6 bases). Trimming cost V 6 bases and J 2 bases, with 14 bases left between them. The CDR3 has 15 residues. Per germline, CDR1 MDHEN and CDR2 SYDVKM. CDR3 residues: CASRIQGVGNQPQHF. The CDR3 coding sequence is TGTGCCAGCAGAATACAGGGTGTTGGCAATCAGCCCCAGCATTTT.

V is TRBV19 and J is TRBJ1-2; a weak D match, TRBD1 (6 bases). Trimming shortened V by 0 bases and J by 7 bases, and 18 bases separated the two germline ends. This CDR3 has 16 amino acids. Germline assignment: CDR1 LNHDA and CDR2 SQIVND (reference sequence). CDR3 coding DNA: TGTGCCAGTAGTATAGATACAAGGACAGTCTATAGTGGCTACACCTTC. Translation: CASSIDTRTVYSGYTF.

The chain carries TRBV11-2 and TRBJ1-6; D is unresolved. CDR1 is SGHAT and CDR2 is FQNNGV in the germline V gene. V was cut by 6 bases and J by 3 bases, with 12 bases left in between. The CDR3 has 15 residues. The CDR3 DNA reads TGTGCCAGCAGGTTCTCGGGGAACTATAATTCACCCCTCCACTTT. Translating it yields CASRFSGNYNSPLHF.

This sequence joins TRBV5-1 and TRBJ1-1; D is possibly TRBD1 (5 bases). The CDR3 extends over 12 amino acids. From germline, CDR1 is SGHRS and CDR2 YFSETQ. The V end lost 2 bases, the J end lost 5 bases, and 7 bases lay between the germline ends. The CDR3 DNA is TGCGCCAGCAGCTTTGGGGGGACTGAAGCTTTCTTT. This codes for CASSFGGTEAFF.

V gene TRBV19 combines with J gene TRBJ1-3; possible D gene TRBD1, 5 bases. CDR1 and CDR2 (germline): LNHDA, SQIVND (reference sequence). The CDR3 is 16 amino acids. V gave up 5 bases and J gave up 2 bases, with 16 bases separating them. CDR3: CASSPGDPYTGNTIYF. In DNA form, the CDR3 reads TGTGCCAGTAGTCCGGGGGACCCTTACACTGGAAACACCATATATTTT. The whole variable domain, filled in from reference TRBV19 and TRBJ1-3, reads DGGITQSPKYLFRKEGQNVTLSCEQNLNHDAMYWYRQDPGQGLRLIYYSQIVNDFQKGDIAEGYSVSREKKESFPLTVTSAQKNPTAFYLCASSPGDPYTGNTIYFGEGSWLTVV.

The genes are TRBV19 and TRBJ1-5, with no clear D. The CDR3 covers 15 residues. V lost 7 bases to trimming and J lost 1 base, with 14 bases between them. The V gene's germline CDR1 is LNHDA and CDR2 SQIVND (reference sequence). CDR3 sequence (DNA): TGTGCCAGTACCCCGGCGGCTCTAAGCAATCAGCCCCAGCATTTT. Protein sequence: CASTPAALSNQPQHF.

The V gene is TRBV9, the J gene TRBJ2-3; 8 bases agree with TRBD2. Germline assignment: CDR1 SGDLS and CDR2 YYNGEE. The CDR3 totals 18 residues. V shed 3 bases, J shed 1 base, and the junction held 13 bases outside the gene matches. In DNA, the CDR3 is TGTGCCAGCAGCGCGCTGTACAGGAAGCGGGGGCGCACAGATACGCAGTATTTT. Translated, it gives CASSALYRKRGRTDTQYF. Together with reference TRBV9 and TRBJ2-3, the CDR3 gives the full variable domain: DSGVTQTPKHLITATGQRVTLRCSPRSGDLSVYWYQQSLDQGLQFLIQYYNGEERAKGNILERFSAQQFPDLHSELNLSSLELGDSALYFCASSALYRKRGRTDTQYFGPGTRLTVL.

The gene calls are TRBV5-1 and TRBJ1-3; 7 bases fit TRBD1. V shed 1 base, J shed 0 bases, and the junction held 4 bases outside the gene matches. CDR1 is SGHRS, CDR2 YFSETQ, per germline. The CDR3 length is 16 residues. CDR3 sequence reads: CASSLSEGASGNTIYF. The CDR3 DNA follows: TGCGCCAGCAGCTTGTCGGAGGGGGCCTCTGGAAACACCATATATTTT.

The chain links TRBV10-1 to TRBJ2-5; TRBD2 might be the D (5 bases). V was clipped by 5 bases and J by 5 bases, with 9 bases between them. This CDR3 has 12 residues. Germline V gene data show CDR1 as WNHNN and CDR2 as SYGVQD (reference sequence). The CDR3: CASSRDRETQYF. In DNA, the CDR3 is TGCGCCAGCAGTCGGGATCGGGAGACCCAGTACTTC.

The V call is TRBV5-1, the J call TRBJ1-2; 11 bases map to TRBD1. V shed 4 bases and J 0 bases; nucleotides not matched to a gene: 8. This CDR3 has 17 amino acids. Germline values: CDR1 SGHRS, CDR2 YFSETQ. CDR3 region: CASSTPDRGPANYGYTF. The CDR3 region has the DNA TGCGCCAGCAGCACCCCGGACAGGGGGCCAGCTAACTATGGCTACACCTTC.

V is TRBV7-9 and J is TRBJ1-5, with 7 bases aligning to TRBD1. CDR3 length: 16 amino acids. The ends lost 1 base at V and 2 bases at J; junction bases unmatched: 5. Germline V gene lookup returns CDR1 SEHNR and CDR2 FQNEAQ (reference sequence). CDR3 amino acids: CASSLEEGAGNQPQHF. CDR3 DNA sequence: TGTGCCAGCAGCTTAGAGGAGGGGGCCGGCAATCAGCCCCAGCATTTT.